This T cell receptor beta chain was sequenced for a study of T cell repertoires in cytomegalovirus infection. This clonotype was observed at least ten times. The CDR3 totals 12 residues. The V gene's germline CDR1 is MDHEN and CDR2 SYDVKM. The V gene lost 7 bases and the J gene lost 4 bases, with 11 bases spanning the gap. TCRdb ran MiXCR on the reads and lists one entry per CDR3 protein. The sample holds fewer than 200,000 distinct CDR3 sequences, 7.5% to 10% seen once. The chain has TRBV28 and TRBJ2-7; D is tentatively TRBD1 or TRBD2 (5 bases each). Material: PBMCs. This receptor was identified in a human donor in good health (CMV status not recorded). Some clones in this sample may be carry-over from other donors' samples. The CDR3 coding sequence is TGTGCCAGCATGAGGGGTCGATACGAGCAGTACTTC. Translated, it gives CASMRGRYEQYF.